This T cell receptor (beta chain) was identified in a study of OX40 agonist ivuxolimab in advanced cancers. Study at large: Head and neck, renal cell, melanoma or hepatocellular carcinoma were the cancers that dose-escalation patients had. Broader study findings: Undetermined was the antigen specificity of the expanded peripheral T cells.

This clone was observed once. Antigen unknown. The CDR3 runs to 14 residues. Germline CDR1 is MNHEY and CDR2 is SMNVEV (reference sequence). Between the trimmed V and J ends, which lost 5 bases and 4 bases, there was a span of 14 bases. TCRdb keeps only in-frame clones here, not all; method: immunoSEQ multiplex PCR. The sample contains tens of thousands of clones, around 81% of which appear only once. The V gene is TRBV27, the J gene TRBJ1-2; no definite D call. The sample in question was CD4+ or CD8+ T cells sorted from blood, obtained in a trial of the OX40 agonist ivuxolimab. The TCR comes from an adult with an advanced solid tumor such as melanoma, head and neck, liver or kidney cancer. Here the CDR3 reads CASSNKGSLYGYTF. Written as DNA, the CDR3 is TGTGCCAGCAGTAATAAGGGTAGCCTCTATGGCTACACCTTC.